This is a list of T cell receptor beta chains from one sample in a study of blood T cell repertoires in COVID-19. Sequencing used immunoSEQ multiplex PCR; TCRdb keeps in-frame clones, though not all of them. The repertoire has approximately 89,000 clones, around four fifths of them found once; the top ten carry roughly 12%. Sequences were obtained from peripheral blood. These receptors were obtained from a woman in her seventies with active or convalescent COVID-19. The CDR3 runs from the conserved cysteine through the conserved F or W. The order of the fields is D gene, V gene, J gene, clone size, CDR3 protein, CDR3 DNA. The D gene is left open where the match is weak. Clone size is not always given. Where it is, it says once, few, many or a class for expanded clones.

TRBD1	TRBV6-5	TRBJ2-1	.	CASRPGQGSYNEQFF	TGTGCCAGCAGACCGGGACAGGGATCCTACAATGAGCAGTTCTTC
.	TRBV7-9	TRBJ2-7	.	CASSLDRGGSPKAYEQYF	TGTGCCAGCAGCTTAGACAGGGGGGGATCTCCGAAGGCGTACGAGCAGTACTTC
TRBD2	TRBV6-6	TRBJ2-3	once	CASSLSGGPITVDTQYF	TGTGCCAGCAGTCTCAGCGGGGGGCCTATTACCGTGGATACGCAGTATTTT
TRBD1	TRBV6-1	TRBJ1-5	.	CASSGGDRASLIGNQPQHF	TGTGCCAGCAGTGGAGGGGACAGGGCCTCTCTTATAGGCAATCAGCCCCAGCATTTT
TRBD2	TRBV10-2	TRBJ2-3	.	CASGLAGGQDTQYF	TGCGCCAGCGGACTAGCGGGGGGGCAAGATACGCAGTATTTT
.	TRBV2	TRBJ1-6	.	CASVRSYNSPLHF	TGTGCCAGCGTGCGCTCCTATAATTCACCCCTCCACTTT
TRBD1	TRBV29-1	TRBJ1-2	once	CSVGQGGYGYTF	TGCAGCGTCGGACAGGGAGGTTATGGCTACACCTTC
TRBD1	TRBV5-4	TRBJ1-2	.	CASRPGQDYGYTF	TGTGCCAGCAGACCCGGACAGGACTATGGCTACACCTTC
TRBD1	TRBV2	TRBJ2-7	.	CASSEDGTGGTFSYEQYF	TGTGCCAGCAGTGAAGATGGGACAGGGGGGACTTTCTCCTACGAGCAGTACTTC
.	TRBV4-3	TRBJ2-3	.	CASSQDLGGPSTDTQYF	TGCGCCAGCAGCCAAGATCTCGGTGGTCCTAGCACAGATACGCAGTATTTT
.	TRBV7-9	TRBJ1-3	.	CASSLSGSGNTIYF	TGTGCCAGCAGCTTATCAGGCTCTGGAAACACCATATATTTT
TRBD1	TRBV9	TRBJ1-2	.	CASSVGFVTGGYQGYTF	TGTGCCAGCAGCGTAGGATTCGTAACAGGGGGTTATCAGGGCTACACCTTC
.	TRBV10-2	TRBJ1-1	.	CASSPGRTEAFF	TGCGCCAGCAGTCCAGGGAGGACTGAAGCTTTCTTT
.	TRBV7-2	TRBJ2-7	once	CASSLVVPVSSYEQYF	TGTGCCAGCAGCTTAGTCGTCCCGGTTTCCTCCTACGAGCAGTACTTC
.	TRBV3-1/TRBV3-2	TRBJ1-5	few	CASSQDLTTNQHF	TGTGCCAGCAGCCAAGATTTAACGACTAACCAGCATTTT